This T cell receptor (beta chain) emerged from a study of blood T cell repertoires in COVID-19. Across the whole study: T cells, B-cell-depleted T cells, or PBMCs provided the cDNA or gDNA that served as material.

Sequencing used immunoSEQ multiplex PCR; TCRdb keeps in-frame clones, though not all of them. The table has 140,000 or so clones, approximately 90% seen once; the top ten hold 1.5% to 2%. V was clipped by 2 bases and J by 1 base; unmatched bases: 10. The CDR3 totals 17 residues. The V gene's germline CDR1 is WSHSY and CDR2 SAAADI. This clone was observed a handful of times. Sequencing was carried out using peripheral blood. This chain links TRBV10-2 with TRBJ1-1; 7 nucleotides line up with TRBD1. This receptor was obtained from a human donor in a cohort sampled during active COVID-19. CDR3 bases: TGCGCCAGCAGTGAGCCACCTACGGGACAGAGGAACACTGAAGCTTTCTTT. Its protein is CASSEPPTGQRNTEAFF.